These 23 T cell receptor beta chains were all obtained from the same sample, sequenced in a study of early T cells in non-severe SARS-CoV-2 infection. Via MiXCR, TCRdb re-called the 5' RACE reads, giving one row per CDR3 protein. Among around 99,000 distinct CDR3 sequences listed, around 10% were seen once. The source material was whole blood. These receptors were taken from an adult who was a healthcare worker with PCR-confirmed SARS-CoV-2 infection or an uninfected control (not recorded which).

This clonotype was seen repeatedly, ten times or more. The CDR3 loop reads CASSSGANEKLFF. The CDR3 nucleotides are TGTGCCAGCAGTTCGGGCGCGAATGAAAAACTGTTTTTT. The J gene is TRBJ1-4, the V gene TRBV7-9; no firm D call. The germline V gene has CDR1 SEHNR and CDR2 FQNEAQ (reference sequence). The CDR3 extends over 13 amino acids. With 6 bases removed from V and 5 bases from J, the gap between germline ends came to 10 bases.

This clonotype has a handful of counts. V usage is TRBV2 and J usage is TRBJ1-5; D not resolved. This CDR3 is built from 16 residues. Germline values: CDR1 SNHLY, CDR2 FYNNEI. V was pared by 4 bases and J by 3 bases, with 16 bases between. The CDR3: CASSVAGRGDNQPQHF. The DNA for the CDR3 is TGTGCCAGCAGTGTAGCAGGCCGTGGGGACAATCAGCCCCAGCATTTT.

The genes are TRBV28 and TRBJ2-1, with D possibly TRBD1 on 6 matching bases. The germline gives CDR1 MDHEN, CDR2 SYDVKM. V lost 6 bases, J lost 4 bases, and 13 bases lay in between. The CDR3 has 14 amino acids. The CDR3 sequence: CASSDRTEYNEQFF. The CDR3 DNA is TGTGCCAGCAGCGACAGGACAGAGTACAATGAGCAGTTCTTC.

This clonotype was seen at least ten times. In DNA, the CDR3 is TGCAGCGCTGGCCTAGCGGGAGGGGGAGATACGCAGTATTTT. It encodes CSAGLAGGGDTQYF. V gene TRBV29-1 combines with J gene TRBJ2-3; TRBD2 agrees at 12 bases. V lost 7 bases to trimming and J lost 5 bases; unmatched junction nucleotides: 7. Germline loops: CDR1 SQVTM, CDR2 ANQGSEA. The CDR3 sequence is 14 residues long.

This clonotype was detected ten times or more. V is TRBV7-2 and J is TRBJ2-7; D not certain. The CDR3 runs 14 residues. Germline V gene data show CDR1 as SGHTA and CDR2 as FQGNSA. Trimming removed 4 bases from V and 0 bases from J, with 10 bases in between. As DNA, the CDR3 is TGTGCCAGCAGCTCTCGACTGAGCTCCTACGAGCAGTACTTC. It is translated as CASSSRLSSYEQYF. The full variable domain, in which reference TRBV7-2 and TRBJ2-7 provide the parts outside the CDR3, is GAGVSQSPSNKVTEKGKDVELRCDPISGHTALYWYRQSLGQGLEFLIYFQGNSAPDKSGLPSDRFSAERTGGSVSTLTIQRTQQEDSAVYLCASSSRLSSYEQYFGPGTRLTVT.

The rearrangement joins TRBV28 to TRBJ2-7; D tentatively fits TRBD1 or TRBD2 (5 bases each). The CDR3 length is 13 residues. Trimming took 4 bases from V and 6 from J, leaving 13 bases between them. The V gene's germline CDR1 is MDHEN and CDR2 SYDVKM. This CDR3 reads CASSYGALLEQYF. The CDR3 bases are TGTGCCAGCAGTTACGGGGCACTCCTCGAGCAGTACTTC.

This clonotype was found many times. J is TRBJ2-1 and V is TRBV12-3 or TRBV12-4, with D perhaps assigned TRBD1 or TRBD2 (5 bases each). This CDR3 is 15 amino acids long. With 5 bases removed from V and 9 bases from J, the gap between germline ends came to 20 bases. CDR3 sequence reads: CASSNRDRFGSEQFF. CDR3 in DNA: TGTGCCAGCAGTAACCGGGACCGATTTGGGAGTGAGCAGTTCTTC.

A few counts support this clonotype. The gene calls are TRBV20-1 and TRBJ2-1; TRBD2 matches at 14 bases. The CDR3 runs to 16 residues. Germline V gene lookup returns CDR1 DFQATT and CDR2 SNEGSKA (reference sequence). With 1 base clipped from V and 9 bases from J, the junction kept 8 bases outside the gene matches. Here the CDR3 reads CSARANGLAGGAEQFF. In nucleotides, the CDR3 is TGCAGTGCTAGAGCAAACGGACTAGCGGGAGGAGCTGAGCAGTTCTTC.

The CDR3 here is CASSDRRTRPNTGELFF. In nucleotides, the CDR3 is TGCGCCAGCAGTGACAGGCGGACTAGGCCGAACACCGGGGAGCTGTTTTTT. The chain is built from TRBV10-1 and TRBJ2-2; 7 bases match TRBD2. The junction had 7 bases not matched to a gene; V was cut back by 3 bases and J by 0 bases. The CDR3 consists of 17 residues. Germline V gene lookup returns CDR1 WNHNN and CDR2 SYGVQD (reference sequence).

The V and J genes are TRBV6-5 and TRBJ1-2, with D tentatively TRBD1 (6 bases). The CDR3 extends over 17 amino acids. Trimming pared 2 bases from V and 6 bases from J, leaving 22 bases between. Germline loops: CDR1 MNHEY, CDR2 SVGAGI. The DNA for the CDR3 is TGTGCCAGCAGTTACAGGGCTGTACGGGGGCGGAAGGATGGCTACACCTTC. This encodes CASSYRAVRGRKDGYTF.

This clonotype came up a few times. V gene TRBV2 combines with J gene TRBJ1-4, with D maybe TRBD1 (5 bases). Per germline, CDR1 SNHLY and CDR2 FYNNEI. The V and J ends lost 2 bases and 7 bases respectively, with 17 bases between them. This CDR3 comprises 16 residues. The CDR3 here is CASSEIPGPSPEKLFF. The DNA of the CDR3 is TGTGCCAGCAGTGAAATCCCGGGACCGAGTCCTGAAAAACTGTTTTTT.

This clonotype was recorded at least ten times. V is TRBV12-3 or TRBV12-4 and J is TRBJ2-1; 8 positions match TRBD2. The CDR3 consists of 11 residues. With 7 bases clipped from V and 9 bases from J, the junction kept 2 bases outside the gene matches. CDR3 sequence (DNA): TGTGCCAGCAATAGCGGGATTGAGCAGTTCTTC. This gives the protein CASNSGIEQFF.

V and J are TRBV21-1 and TRBJ2-7; the table's D gene call, TRBD1, was not cross checked with the DNA. TRBV21-1 is reported as a pseudogene. The length of the CDR3 is 14 residues. The CDR3 reads CASSKDQGDYEQYF. The CDR3 coding sequence is TGTGCCAGCAGCAAAGACCAGGGGGACTACGAGCAGTACTTC.

This clonotype was found a few times. The DNA for the CDR3 is TGCAGTGCTAGAAGCGGGATGGGGACAGATACGCAGTATTTT. Its protein product is CSARSGMGTDTQYF. This sequence joins TRBV20-1 and TRBJ2-3, with 7 nucleotides matching TRBD2. CDR3 length equals 14 residues. Germline V lookup: CDR1 DFQATT, CDR2 SNEGSKA (reference sequence). Trimming at V came to 2 bases and at J to 3 bases, leaving 5 bases not matched to a gene.

J is TRBJ2-7 and V is TRBV2, with 12 bases fitting TRBD2. The germline CDR1 and CDR2 sequences are SNHLY and FYNNEI. CDR3 length: 14 amino acids. The J segment lost 6 bases and the V segment lost 6 bases, leaving 6 bases of the junction unmatched. The CDR3: CASRLTSGRFEQYF. CDR3 DNA sequence: TGTGCCAGCAGGTTGACTAGCGGGAGATTCGAGCAGTACTTC.

The sample holds many counts of this clonotype. The V gene is TRBV7-2, the J gene TRBJ2-3, with D maybe TRBD2 (6 bases). There are 14 residues in the CDR3. Germline CDR1 SGHTA, CDR2 FQGNSA. The V end lost 8 bases, the J end lost 4 bases, and 16 bases lay between the germline ends. As DNA, the CDR3 is TGTGCCAGCTCCAGGGAGGTTATTGCAGATACGCAGTATTTT. Its translation is CASSREVIADTQYF.

There are many counts of this clonotype. The chain has TRBV19 and TRBJ2-1, with D possibly TRBD1 on 5 matching bases. Germline CDR1 is LNHDA and CDR2 is SQIVND (reference sequence). Trimming removed 5 bases at V and 0 bases at J, with 8 bases between. This CDR3 has 14 amino acids. CDR3 protein: CASSLTASYNEQFF. The DNA for the CDR3 is TGTGCCAGTAGTCTGACAGCCTCCTACAATGAGCAGTTCTTC.

This clonotype has a count of ten or more. This chain links TRBV3-1 with TRBJ2-3; TRBD1 might be the D (5 bases). There are 16 residues in the CDR3. V lost 5 bases and J 9 bases, leaving 24 bases between the germline ends. Germline CDR1 LGHDT, CDR2 YNNKEL (reference sequence). As DNA, the CDR3 is TGTGCCAGCAGCGGATCACTTGACTCCCTCAGGGTCACGCAGTATTTT. Residues: CASSGSLDSLRVTQYF.

The sample holds many counts of this clonotype. This chain uses TRBV29-1 with TRBJ2-5; unclear D gene. The CDR3 consists of 11 residues. Germline CDR1 reads SQVTM; CDR2 reads ANQGSEA. V was cut by 3 bases and J by 5 bases, with 7 bases left in between. CDR3: CSVDGLETQYF. In nucleotides, the CDR3 is TGCAGCGTTGACGGTTTGGAGACCCAGTACTTC.

This clonotype was picked up many times. V gene TRBV2 combines with J gene TRBJ1-5; D not resolved. Germline CDR1 reads SNHLY; CDR2 reads FYNNEI. V was cut by 4 bases and J by 0 bases, with 4 bases left in between. This CDR3 comprises 13 residues. DNA of the CDR3: TGTGCCAGCAGTGGGAATAGCAATCAGCCCCAGCATTTT. Translated: CASSGNSNQPQHF.

There are a few counts of this clonotype. The chain joins TRBV12-3 or TRBV12-4 to TRBJ2-2; D is possibly TRBD1 (5 bases). This CDR3 region has 14 residues. Trimming pared 6 bases from V and 0 bases from J, leaving 8 bases between. The CDR3 DNA follows: TGTGCCAGCAGACAGGAAACGAACACCGGGGAGCTGTTTTTT. Translation gives CASRQETNTGELFF.

This clonotype appeared many times. CDR3 bases: TGTGCCAGCAGCCCTGGTCCTAATGAAAAACTGTTTTTT. Amino acid sequence: CASSPGPNEKLFF. V gene TRBV7-8 combines with J gene TRBJ1-4, with unresolved D. Germline values: CDR1 SGHVS, CDR2 FQNEAQ. V gave up 5 bases and J gave up 3 bases, with 7 bases separating them. The CDR3 consists of 13 residues. Using reference TRBV7-8 and TRBJ1-4 for the parts outside the CDR3, the full variable domain is GAGVSQSPRYKVAKRGQDVALRCDPISGHVSLFWYQQALGQGPEFLTYFQNEAQLDKSGLPSDRFFAERPEGSVSTLKIQRTQQEDSAVYLCASSPGPNEKLFFGSGTQLSVL.

J is TRBJ2-1 and V is TRBV7-2, with D tentatively TRBD2 (6 bases). Germline V gene sequence: CDR1 SGHTA, CDR2 FQGNSA. The CDR3 covers 13 residues. V was pared by 6 bases and J by 8 bases, with 14 bases between. The CDR3 DNA follows: TGTGCCAGCAGGTTCCCGGGCGGGGATGAGCAGTTCTTC. Translation gives CASRFPGGDEQFF.